Below, one T cell receptor beta chain is given with its context. Its specificity is not known. The data are from a study of cytomegalovirus exposure and HLA in healthy donors. General study points: Listed as cytomegalovirus-associated were over 150 TCR beta chains. Most likely, a cluster of highly shared sequence variants arose as a sequencing artifact.

The CDR3 length is 13 residues. Germline CDR1 is MRHNA and CDR2 is SNTAGT. Trimming shortened V by 6 bases and J by 5 bases, and 11 bases separated the two germline ends. The PCR made use of 60 Vbeta and 13 Jbeta primers. Produced via immunoSEQ multiplex PCR; TCRdb's table is partial and in-frame only. The sample shows approximately 140,000 clones, more than 70% of them seen only once. The receptor was derived from a woman aged 45-65 years in good health and CMV-seronegative. Sequenced input: PBMCs. The rearrangement joins TRBV6-4 to TRBJ2-1; TRBD1 might be the D (6 bases). DNA for the CDR3: TGTGCCAGCAGCATGACAGGAAACAATGAGCAGTTCTTC. As protein: CASSMTGNNEQFF.